The 25 T cell receptor beta chains in this list originate from one sample, sequenced in a study of blood T cell repertoires in COVID-19. The assay was immunoSEQ multiplex PCR, and TCRdb's table has in-frame clones only and misses some. The repertoire holds 110,000 or so clones, with about 88% as singletons. The sequencing input was peripheral blood. Source of these receptors: a man in his forties with acute or convalescent COVID-19.

The chain employs TRBV24-1 and TRBJ2-1, with TRBD1 identical over 9 bases. CDR1 is KGHDR and CDR2 is SFDVKD in the germline V gene. The CDR3 contains 17 residues. V shed 3 bases and J 8 bases; nucleotides not matched to a gene: 13. CDR3 DNA: TGTGCCACCAGTGATAATCCGGGACAGGGTTACGGGGATGAGCAGTTCTTC. Translation: CATSDNPGQGYGDEQFF.

The chain is built from TRBV5-4 and TRBJ2-7, with a tentative D call TRBD1 (6 bases). This CDR3 is built from 14 residues. V dropped 3 bases and J dropped 2 bases, with 12 bases sitting between them. The germline CDR1 and CDR2 sequences are SGHNT and YYREEE (reference sequence). The CDR3, as DNA: TGTGCCAGCAGCTCCCGGGACACCACCTACGAGCAGTACTTC. Encoded protein: CASSSRDTTYEQYF.

The chain links TRBV7-8 to TRBJ1-3; 7 positions match TRBD1. With V trimmed by 5 bases and J by 4 bases, 5 bases remained unmatched. The CDR3 covers 14 residues. CDR1 and CDR2 (germline): SGHVS, FQNEAQ. The CDR3: CASSTQGPGNTIYF. The CDR3 bases are TGTGCCAGCAGCACACAGGGGCCAGGAAACACCATATATTTT.

This chain joins TRBV24-1 and TRBJ2-1; 8 nucleotides align to TRBD1. With 6 bases clipped from V and 9 bases from J, the junction kept 12 bases outside the gene matches. CDR1 is KGHDR and CDR2 is SFDVKD in the germline V gene. The length of the CDR3 is 15 residues. DNA of the CDR3: TGTGCCACCAGTCGTGCAGGGGGCCTAAAGACTGAGCAGTTCTTC. This sequence encodes CATSRAGGLKTEQFF.

The gene calls are TRBV6-5 and TRBJ1-2; D is ambiguous. Germline CDR1 is MNHEY and CDR2 is SVGAGI. The CDR3 extends over 13 amino acids. Trimming stripped 2 bases from V and 6 bases from J, with 10 bases between. In nucleotides, the CDR3 is TGTGCCAGCAGTTACGGGCCAGGTCATGGCTACACCTTC. Protein sequence: CASSYGPGHGYTF.

The chain has TRBV18 and TRBJ1-2, with a possible D match to TRBD1 (5 bases). The CDR3 contains 13 residues. Trimming left V 7 bases short and J 8 bases short, with 17 bases between. Germline loops: CDR1 KGHSH, CDR2 LQKENI. The CDR3, as DNA: TGTGCCAGCTTTTCGAACCAGGGAGGCGGCTACACCTTC. Its translation is CASFSNQGGGYTF.

The CDR3 DNA reads as TGCAGCGTTGGGCAGAGGCGACTCACCACTGAAGCTTTCTTT. Protein sequence: CSVGQRRLTTEAFF. V is TRBV29-1 and J is TRBJ1-1; D gene unclear. The length of the CDR3 is 14 residues. In germline, CDR1 is SQVTM, CDR2 ANQGSEA. Trimming pared 4 bases from V and 4 bases from J, leaving 16 bases between.

The chain carries TRBV7-8 and TRBJ2-5; a weak D match, TRBD1 (6 bases). CDR1 is SGHVS and CDR2 is FQNEAQ in the germline V gene. Trimming shortened V by 2 bases and J by 10 bases, and 17 bases separated the two germline ends. The CDR3 covers 14 residues. The CDR3 region is CASSLLQGPLDQYF. CDR3 nucleotides: TGTGCCAGCAGCTTATTACAGGGCCCCCTAGACCAGTACTTC.

The rearrangement links TRBV11-2 to TRBJ1-3; D is unclear. The CDR3 runs to 14 residues. The V end was cut by 3 bases, the J end by 4 bases, with 10 bases between. Germline assignment: CDR1 SGHAT and CDR2 FQNNGV. The CDR3 coding sequence is TGTGCCAGCAGCTTGACGGGAGGGGGAAACACCATATATTTT. It encodes CASSLTGGGNTIYF. Complete variable domain (other parts from reference TRBV11-2 and TRBJ1-3): EAGVAQSPRYKIIEKRQSVAFWCNPISGHATLYWYQQILGQGPKLLIQFQNNGVVDDSQLPKDRFSAERLKGVDSTLKIQPAKLEDSAVYLCASSLTGGGNTIYFGEGSWLTVV.

V is TRBV19 and J is TRBJ2-3, with D perhaps TRBD2 (5 bases). Per germline, CDR1 LNHDA and CDR2 SQIVND (reference sequence). The CDR3 loop spans 15 amino acids. Trimming stripped 4 bases from V and 4 bases from J, with 15 bases between. The CDR3 DNA reads as TGTGCCAGTAGTACTGAGGGCGTTTGGGCAGATACGCAGTATTTT. This codes for CASSTEGVWADTQYF.

The chain recombines TRBV19 with TRBJ2-4, with TRBD1 matching over 7 bases. Trimming took 7 bases from V and 1 from J; bases not matched to a gene: 4. The CDR3 length is 14 residues. Germline V gene sequence: CDR1 LNHDA, CDR2 SQIVND (reference sequence). The CDR3, as DNA: TGTGCCAGTACCCCAGGGGGTGCCAAAAACATTCAGTACTTC. Its protein product is CASTPGGAKNIQYF.

The chain employs TRBV20-1 and TRBJ2-7; D might be TRBD1 (6 bases). The CDR3 is 11 amino acids. The V and J ends lost 6 bases and 5 bases respectively, with 11 bases between them. Germline V gene sequence: CDR1 DFQATT, CDR2 SNEGSKA (reference sequence). CDR3 DNA sequence: TGCAGTGCGGAACAGGGTCACGAGCAGTACTTC. It translates to CSAEQGHEQYF.

A few counts support this clone. V usage is TRBV5-1 and J usage is TRBJ1-6, with no clear D. V lost 3 bases and J 5 bases, leaving 6 bases between the germline ends. The CDR3 has 13 amino acids. The germline V gene has CDR1 SGHRS and CDR2 YFSETQ. Here the CDR3 DNA reads TGCGCCAGCAGCTCTGAGGATAATTCACCCCTCCACTTT. This sequence encodes CASSSEDNSPLHF.

The rearrangement joins TRBV24-1 to TRBJ2-2; TRBD1 agrees at 8 bases. This CDR3 has 16 amino acids. The V gene's germline CDR1 is KGHDR and CDR2 SFDVKD. With 2 bases clipped from V and 3 bases from J, the junction kept 4 bases outside the gene matches. CDR3 nucleotide sequence: TGTGCCACCAGTGATTCGGGACAGGATCACACCGGGGAGCTGTTTTTT. Translated: CATSDSGQDHTGELFF.

This clone was counted a single time. The V and J genes are TRBV3-1 (or the pseudogene TRBV3-2) and TRBJ2-2; 8 bases match TRBD2. This CDR3 contains 17 residues. Germline V gives CDR1 LGHDT, CDR2 YNNKEL (reference sequence). Trimming took 0 bases from V and 2 from J; bases not matched to a gene: 5. The CDR3 here is CASSQDGLAENTGELFF. DNA for the CDR3: TGTGCCAGCAGCCAAGATGGACTAGCCGAAAACACCGGGGAGCTGTTTTTT.

This clone was counted a single time. The CDR3 loop is CASSLRASGATGELFF. Written as DNA, the CDR3 is TGTGCCAGCAGCTTAAGAGCTAGCGGGGCCACCGGGGAGCTGTTTTTT. This rearrangement joins TRBV7-3 to TRBJ2-2; 9 bases match TRBD2. There are 16 residues in the CDR3. CDR1 SGHTA and CDR2 FQGTGA come from the germline V gene. V was pared by 1 base and J by 4 bases, with 4 bases of the junction left unmatched.

The chain is built from TRBV5-8 and TRBJ1-6, with 9 bases lining up with TRBD1. Trimming removed 4 bases from V and 8 bases from J; junction bases left unmatched: 4. This CDR3 has 14 amino acids. The germline gives CDR1 SGHTS, CDR2 YDEGEE. The CDR3 nucleotides read TGTGCCAGCAGCCCGACAGGGGGTGATTCACCCCTCCACTTT. Protein product: CASSPTGGDSPLHF.

This clone appeared a few times. This chain uses TRBV4-1 with TRBJ2-4, with 11 bases identical to TRBD2. In germline, CDR1 is MGHRA, CDR2 YSYEKL. J lost 2 bases, V lost 4 bases, and 4 bases had no gene match. The CDR3 is 16 residues long. CDR3: CASSPRLAGSKNIQYF. The DNA of the CDR3 is TGCGCCAGCAGCCCCCGACTAGCGGGGTCCAAAAACATTCAGTACTTC.

The table lists this clone with a few counts. This chain links TRBV9 with TRBJ2-3; 9 positions match TRBD2. The CDR3 covers 16 residues. The trim removed 0 bases at V and 5 bases at J, leaving 7 bases unmatched. The germline gives CDR1 SGDLS, CDR2 YYNGEE. CDR3 sequence: CASSVEAGGFVDTQYF. CDR3 DNA sequence: TGTGCCAGCAGCGTAGAGGCGGGGGGGTTCGTAGATACGCAGTATTTT.

The chain employs TRBV19 and TRBJ2-3; 7 nucleotides line up with TRBD2. Germline CDR1 reads LNHDA; CDR2 reads SQIVND (reference sequence). V lost 5 bases to trimming and J lost 0 bases; unmatched junction nucleotides: 5. The CDR3 covers 15 residues. The CDR3 DNA reads as TGTGCCAGTAGTCATAGCGGGTTTAGCACAGATACGCAGTATTTT. This encodes CASSHSGFSTDTQYF.

The chain recombines TRBV9 with TRBJ1-4; no definite D call. The CDR3 consists of 13 residues. Trimming cost V 5 bases and J 6 bases, with 11 bases left between them. CDR1 SGDLS and CDR2 YYNGEE come from the germline V gene. CDR3 nucleotides: TGTGCCAGCAGTCCCGACTCGGATGAAAAACTGTTTTTT. Encoded protein: CASSPDSDEKLFF.

V is TRBV7-9 and J is TRBJ1-2; D may be TRBD1 (6 bases). CDR3 length equals 15 residues. Germline V lookup: CDR1 SEHNR, CDR2 FQNEAQ (reference sequence). V dropped 0 bases and J dropped 5 bases, with 13 bases sitting between them. In DNA form, the CDR3 reads TGTGCCAGCAGCTTAGCGCAGGGGCAGAGTTATGGCTACACCTTC. It codes for CASSLAQGQSYGYTF.

This rearrangement joins TRBV6-5 to TRBJ1-1; no reliable D call. The CDR3 sequence is 11 residues long. V gave up 6 bases and J gave up 6 bases, with 8 bases separating them. Looked up from germline, CDR1 is MNHEY and CDR2 is SVGAGI. CDR3 DNA: TGTGCCAGCAGGGGAGAGGCTGAAGCTTTCTTT. Protein: CASRGEAEAFF.

CDR3 region: CASRLAGSNEQFF. The CDR3 nucleotides read TGTGCCAGTCGACTAGCGGGCAGCAATGAGCAGTTCTTC. The rearrangement links TRBV14 to TRBJ2-1; 10 positions agree with TRBD2. There are 13 residues in the CDR3. V dropped 9 bases and J dropped 6; count of bases not matched to a gene: 5. Germline V gene data show CDR1 as SGHDN and CDR2 as FVKESK.

CDR3 in amino acids: CASSYSGSFSHEQYF. The CDR3, as DNA: TGTGCCAGCAGTTACTCCGGGAGCTTCTCTCACGAGCAGTACTTC. The chain couples TRBV6-2 or TRBV6-3 to TRBJ2-7; D may be TRBD2 (6 bases). The germline V gene has CDR1 MNHEY and CDR2 SVGEGT. The CDR3 runs to 15 residues. V lost 0 bases, J lost 5 bases, and 14 bases lay in between.